These 23 T cell receptor beta chains originate from one sample sequenced in a study of blood T cell repertoires in COVID-19. Clones were sequenced by immunoSEQ multiplex PCR, and TCRdb holds only the in-frame ones, with some missing. The profile shows roughly 43,000 clones, 88% of them singletons. Specimen: peripheral blood. Receptors were obtained from a human donor in a cohort sampled during active COVID-19.

The genes are TRBV11-1 and TRBJ1-1, with D unresolved. There are 13 residues in the CDR3. Trimming took off 1 base at V and 7 bases at J, with 10 bases between the two ends. The germline V gene has CDR1 SGHAT and CDR2 FQDESV (reference sequence). CDR3 DNA sequence: TGTGCCAGCAGCTTAGGAGCCAGGTATGAAGCTTTCTTT. Its protein is CASSLGARYEAFF. Using reference TRBV11-1 and TRBJ1-1 for the parts outside the CDR3, the full variable domain is EAEVAQSPRYKITEKSQAVAFWCDPISGHATLYWYRQILGQGPELLVQFQDESVVDDSQLPKDRFSAERLKGVDSTLKIQPAELGDSAMYLCASSLGARYEAFFGQGTRLTVV.

The chain uses TRBV5-4 and TRBJ1-1, with no clear D. Trimming shortened V by 0 bases and J by 0 bases, and 15 bases separated the two germline ends. The germline V gene has CDR1 SGHNT and CDR2 YYREEE (reference sequence). The CDR3 is 17 residues long. The CDR3 nucleotides read TGTGCCAGCAGCTTGGTTGTAGTCGGCGGCATGAACACTGAAGCTTTCTTT. It encodes CASSLVVVGGMNTEAFF.

The J gene is TRBJ2-2, the V gene TRBV6-5; possible D gene TRBD1, 6 bases. Germline lookup yields CDR1 MNHEY and CDR2 SVGAGI. Trimming shortened V by 5 bases and J by 5 bases, and 9 bases separated the two germline ends. This CDR3 has 13 residues. Here the CDR3 DNA reads TGTGCCAGCAGTCAGGGGCGAACCGGGGAGCTGTTTTTT. Protein sequence: CASSQGRTGELFF.

The chain recombines TRBV27 with TRBJ2-7; 12 bases fit TRBD2. This CDR3 has 15 amino acids. Germline V gene lookup returns CDR1 MNHEY and CDR2 SMNVEV (reference sequence). V lost 3 bases, J lost 4 bases, and 4 bases stayed unmatched. CDR3 coding DNA: TGTGCCAGCAGTTTGTCTAGCGGGAGGGTATACGAGCAGTACTTC. This gives the protein CASSLSSGRVYEQYF.

In nucleotides, the CDR3 is TGTGCCAGCAGTGCCTACTCTGATGAAAAACTGTTTTTT. Protein sequence: CASSAYSDEKLFF. The V gene is TRBV2, the J gene TRBJ1-4; D unresolved. V was pared by 4 bases and J by 6 bases, with 9 bases between. The CDR3 totals 13 residues. Germline V CDR1 and CDR2: SNHLY, FYNNEI.

Here the CDR3 reads CASSVDTTGGNYGYTF. CDR3 DNA: TGTGCCAGCAGCGTAGACACGACAGGGGGTAACTATGGCTACACCTTC. This chain links TRBV9 with TRBJ1-2; 9 positions agree with TRBD1. The germline CDR1 and CDR2 sequences are SGDLS and YYNGEE. With V trimmed by 0 bases and J by 1 base, 4 bases remained unmatched. CDR3 length: 16 amino acids. Full variable domain (outside the CDR3, taken from reference TRBV9 and TRBJ1-2): DSGVTQTPKHLITATGQRVTLRCSPRSGDLSVYWYQQSLDQGLQFLIQYYNGEERAKGNILERFSAQQFPDLHSELNLSSLELGDSALYFCASSVDTTGGNYGYTFGSGTRLTVV.

The J gene is TRBJ1-2, the V gene TRBV2, with 11 bases aligning to TRBD1. The J segment lost 7 bases and the V segment lost 8 bases, leaving 6 bases of the junction unmatched. Per germline, CDR1 SNHLY and CDR2 FYNNEI. The CDR3 contains 13 residues. The CDR3 region is CASGDRGFGGYTF. Written as DNA, the CDR3 is TGTGCCAGCGGGGACAGGGGGTTTGGTGGCTACACCTTC. The full variable domain, its missing parts supplied by reference TRBV2 and TRBJ1-2, is EPEVTQTPSHQVTQMGQEVILRCVPISNHLYFYWYRQILGQKVEFLVSFYNNEISEKSEIFDDQFSVERPDGSNFTLKIRSTKLEDSAMYFCASGDRGFGGYTFGSGTRLTVV.

This sequence joins TRBV10-1 and TRBJ1-5, with 8 positions matching TRBD1. Germline V gives CDR1 WNHNN, CDR2 SYGVQD (reference sequence). This CDR3 comprises 21 residues. Trimming removed 2 bases from V and 0 bases from J; junction bases left unmatched: 18. Written as DNA, the CDR3 is TGCGCCAGCAGTGAGCCGCCCCTGGGTACCCCAGGGGGCTATAGCAATCAGCCCCAGCATTTT. Translating gives CASSEPPLGTPGGYSNQPQHF.

This clone occurred once. The chain employs TRBV28 and TRBJ2-1, with 13 bases fitting TRBD2. The CDR3 has 16 amino acids. The germline gives CDR1 MDHEN, CDR2 SYDVKM. Trimming removed 5 bases from V and 5 bases from J; junction bases left unmatched: 6. The DNA of the CDR3 is TGTGCCAGCAGTCCGATGGGACTAGCGGGGAACAATGAGCAGTTCTTC. Translated, it gives CASSPMGLAGNNEQFF.

The chain is built from TRBV7-9 and TRBJ1-5; tentatively, D is TRBD1 (6 bases). The CDR3 runs 15 residues. Germline V lookup: CDR1 SEHNR, CDR2 FQNEAQ (reference sequence). V was trimmed by 4 bases and J by 4 bases, leaving 14 bases between them. CDR3 residues: CASSYMGDKNQPQHF. CDR3 in DNA: TGTGCCAGCAGCTATATGGGGGACAAGAATCAGCCCCAGCATTTT. Using reference TRBV7-9 and TRBJ1-5 for the parts outside the CDR3, the full variable domain is DTGVSQNPRHKITKRGQNVTFRCDPISEHNRLYWYRQTLGQGPEFLTYFQNEAQLEKSRLLSDRFSAERPKGSFSTLEIQRTEQGDSAMYLCASSYMGDKNQPQHFGDGTRLSIL.

This rearrangement joins TRBV5-1 to TRBJ2-3, with D tentatively TRBD2 (5 bases). The CDR3 runs 15 residues. Deletions cut 4 bases from V and 2 bases from J, with 14 bases between. In germline, CDR1 is SGHRS, CDR2 YFSETQ. The chain's CDR3 is CASSVYRGDTDTQYF. Written as DNA, the CDR3 is TGCGCCAGCAGCGTATATCGGGGAGACACAGATACGCAGTATTTT.

This rearrangement joins TRBV19 to TRBJ2-7; TRBD2 matches at 8 bases. CDR1 and CDR2 (germline): LNHDA, SQIVND (reference sequence). The CDR3 has 14 amino acids. Losses at the gene ends were 6 bases for V and 5 bases for J; bases not matched to a gene: 9. As DNA, the CDR3 is TGTGCCAGTAGGTTGGTAGCGGGATCCCACGAGCAGTACTTC. Its translation is CASRLVAGSHEQYF.

This chain joins TRBV28 and TRBJ2-7, with 11 bases matching TRBD2. The CDR3 contains 16 residues. J lost 3 bases, V lost 7 bases, and 11 bases had no gene match. Germline loops: CDR1 MDHEN, CDR2 SYDVKM. The CDR3 nucleotides read TGTGCCAGCAACTTGCCGGGGACTAGCGGATACTACGAGCAGTACTTC. Residues: CASNLPGTSGYYEQYF. Full variable domain (missing parts from reference TRBV28 and TRBJ2-7): DVKVTQSSRYLVKRTGEKVFLECVQDMDHENMFWYRQDPGLGLRLIYFSYDVKMKEKGDIPEGYSVSREKKERFSLILESASTNQTSMYLCASNLPGTSGYYEQYFGPGTRLTVT.

V usage is TRBV3-1 (or the pseudogene TRBV3-2) and J usage is TRBJ1-6; D is possibly TRBD1 (6 bases). There are 14 residues in the CDR3. CDR1 and CDR2 (germline): LGHDT, YNNKEL (reference sequence). V gave up 4 bases and J gave up 6 bases, with 10 bases separating them. The CDR3 loop reads CASSPWTVNSPLHF. The CDR3 DNA reads TGTGCCAGCAGCCCCTGGACAGTTAATTCACCCCTCCACTTT.

With respect to this clone: One junction end disagrees with the germline gene, perhaps due to a read error. The chain combines TRBV30 with TRBJ2-7, with 8 bases matching TRBD2. This CDR3 has 12 amino acids. The germline V gene has CDR1 GTSNPN and CDR2 SVGIG (reference sequence). CDR3 residues: CAWRTSSHEQYF. CDR3 DNA: TGTGCCTGGCGGACTAGCTCCCACGAGCAGTACTTC.

The J gene is TRBJ2-1, the V gene TRBV18, with 12 positions matching TRBD2. V was clipped by 3 bases and J by 9 bases; unmatched bases: 15. Germline V CDR1 and CDR2: KGHSH, LQKENI. The CDR3 has 18 residues. The CDR3: CASSPRPNGLAGSSEQFF. In DNA, the CDR3 is TGTGCCAGCTCACCCAGACCCAATGGACTAGCGGGGTCGAGTGAGCAGTTCTTC.

The gene calls are TRBV5-8 and TRBJ2-6, with D uncertain. CDR3 size: 13 residues. Germline CDR1 reads SGHTS; CDR2 reads YDEGEE. V was clipped by 5 bases and J by 1 base, with 4 bases between them. As DNA, the CDR3 is TGTGCCAGCAGTCTTTCTGGGGCCAACGTCCTGACTTTC. Translating it yields CASSLSGANVLTF.

The chain uses TRBV28 and TRBJ1-1, with D maybe TRBD1 (6 bases). Trimming took off 6 bases at V and 10 bases at J, with 18 bases between the two ends. Germline values: CDR1 MDHEN, CDR2 SYDVKM. CDR3 size: 13 residues. The CDR3 loop is CASSADSQVGAFF. The CDR3, as DNA: TGTGCCAGCAGCGCGGACAGCCAAGTCGGAGCTTTCTTT. Using reference TRBV28 and TRBJ1-1 for the parts outside the CDR3, the full variable domain is DVKVTQSSRYLVKRTGEKVFLECVQDMDHENMFWYRQDPGLGLRLIYFSYDVKMKEKGDIPEGYSVSREKKERFSLILESASTNQTSMYLCASSADSQVGAFFGQGTRLTVV.

This clone was counted a few times. This chain uses TRBV28 with TRBJ1-1; tentatively, D is TRBD1 (6 bases). Germline lookup yields CDR1 MDHEN and CDR2 SYDVKM. Trimming left V 5 bases short and J 4 bases short, with 11 bases between. The CDR3 loop spans 13 amino acids. The CDR3 nucleotides are TGTGCCAGCAGTCTTACAGGGCGCACTGAAGCTTTCTTT. Translation: CASSLTGRTEAFF.

This clone was seen only a few times. This chain links TRBV27 with TRBJ2-1, with 8 nucleotides matching TRBD2. The CDR3 is 15 amino acids. Germline CDR1 reads MNHEY; CDR2 reads SMNVEV (reference sequence). After removal of 2 bases from V and 12 bases from J, the junction contained 12 bases not matched to a gene. CDR3 DNA: TGTGCCAGCAGTTTAGGTCTTATTTTGCGGGAGGCGCAGTTCTTC. It specifies CASSLGLILREAQFF.

The genes are TRBV7-9 and TRBJ2-7, with TRBD2 as a possible D gene (6 bases). The germline V gene has CDR1 SEHNR and CDR2 FQNEAQ (reference sequence). The V gene lost 4 bases and the J gene lost 2 bases, with 15 bases spanning the gap. The length of the CDR3 is 15 residues. The CDR3 bases are TGTGCCAGCAGCTCGCTTCCCGCGGGGACCTACGAGCAGTACTTC. Amino acid sequence: CASSSLPAGTYEQYF.

The chain uses TRBV7-2 and TRBJ2-1; no clear D gene. V was shortened by 1 base and J by 6 bases, with 13 bases between the two germline ends. Germline CDR1 SGHTA, CDR2 FQGNSA. The CDR3 length is 15 residues. Written as DNA, the CDR3 is TGTGCCAGCAGCTTAGATTTGACCGTAGCCAATGAGCAGTTCTTC. It is translated as CASSLDLTVANEQFF.

This chain connects TRBV27 to TRBJ2-1, with TRBD2 matching over 12 bases. Germline V CDR1 and CDR2: MNHEY, SMNVEV (reference sequence). The V gene end was trimmed by 5 bases and the J gene end by 9 bases; junction bases not matched to a gene: 8. This CDR3 has 15 residues. In DNA form, the CDR3 reads TGTGCCAGCAGTCAACGACTAGCGGGAGAGTTTGAGCAGTTCTTC. This codes for CASSQRLAGEFEQFF.